The clone carrying this TCR beta chain came up many times. The data belong to a study of T cells in Graves' hyperthyroidism and ophthalmopathy. It was RNA transcripts that yielded the amplified TCR beta CDR3 regions. First-round RT-PCR of the TCR CDR3 relied on the HTBI primer set. TCRdb analysed the multiplex PCR reads with MiXCR anew, one entry per CDR3 protein. The sample has over 400,000 distinct CDR3 sequences; approximately 14% are singletons. Individuals with ophthalmopathy presented a Clinical Activity Score of at least 3, a NOSPECS grade of at least 4 and a duration under 3 months. Losses at the gene ends were 6 bases for V and 6 bases for J; bases not matched to a gene: 8. In germline, CDR1 is SGHRS, CDR2 YFSETQ. The CDR3 spans 15 residues.

This TCR came from a man aged 18 to 29 with Graves' ophthalmopathy. The chain uses TRBV5-1 and TRBJ2-1; 11 bases match TRBD2. Sequenced: blood. The CDR3: CASTLAGDRLNEQFF. Written as DNA, the CDR3 is TGCGCCAGCACACTAGCGGGGGACAGACTCAATGAGCAGTTCTTC. Using reference TRBV5-1 and TRBJ2-1 for the parts outside the CDR3, the full variable domain is KAGVTQTPRYLIKTRGQQVTLSCSPISGHRSVSWYQQTPGQGLQFLFEYFSETQRNKGNFPGRFSGRQFSNSRSEMNVSTLELGDSALYLCASTLAGDRLNEQFFGPGTRLTVL.